This T cell receptor beta chain was observed in a study of PD-L1 blockade in urothelial cancer. Whole-study context: Males with bladder-origin urothelial cancer made up about nine tenths of the roughly 29 patients. Median T cell yield per blood sample was about 150,000 cells.

Trimming stripped 1 base from V and 4 bases from J, with 11 bases between. There are 15 residues in the CDR3. Per the germline V gene, CDR1 is SEHNR and CDR2 is FQNEAQ (reference sequence). Time point reported: peripheral blood 6 weeks after treatment start. This table comes from immunoSEQ multiplex PCR, and its TCRdb copy is limited to in-frame clones, with some not included. The sample contains 38,000 or so clones, approximately 84% of which appear only once. V and J are TRBV7-9 and TRBJ2-1; possibly TRBD2 for D (6 bases). The source material was PBMCs, sampled around atezolizumab (anti-PD-L1) treatment. The TCR was taken from a man in his 70s with urothelial cancer. CDR3 loop: CASSLGGGQYNEQFF. The CDR3 nucleotides are TGTGCCAGCAGCTTAGGCGGAGGGCAGTACAATGAGCAGTTCTTC.